This is a list of T cell receptor beta chains from one sample in a study. TCRdb processed the 5' RACE reads anew with MiXCR; each CDR3 protein has one entry. The sample includes roughly 42,000 distinct CDR3 sequences, around 20% of them seen just once. The sequenced sample was Tregs sorted from blood. All receptors come from a female donor with breast cancer. The CDR3 runs from the conserved cysteine through the conserved F or W. D genes are given only for firm matches. The size of a clone is reported for some rows only, either as once, few or many, or as a class for expanded clones.

D	J	size	V	DNA	CDR3
TRBD1	TRBJ1-5	few	TRBV7-2	TGTGCCAGCAGCTTAGAGCCAGGGGGCGCGGGCAATCAGCCCCAGCATTTT	CASSLEPGGAGNQPQHF
TRBD1	TRBJ1-1	many	TRBV15	TGTGCCACCAGCAGAGGGGGGACAGGGTATGGGGCCACTGAAGCTTTCTTT	CATSRGGTGYGATEAFF
TRBD1	TRBJ2-3	.	TRBV6-2/TRBV6-3	TGTGCCAATCGGATTAGGGACAGGGGGCATACAGATACGCAGTATTTT	CANRIRDRGHTDTQYF
.	TRBJ2-5	.	TRBV7-9	TGTGCCAGCAGCTTATATCGGCGGCGACGGGAGACCCAGTACTTC	CASSLYRRRRETQYF
TRBD2	TRBJ2-1	medium-sized	TRBV4-2	TGTGCCAGCAGCCTGGCTAGCGGGAGGGGCTCCTACAATGAGCAGTTCTTC	CASSLASGRGSYNEQFF
TRBD1	TRBJ2-2	many	TRBV5-1	TGCGCCAGCGGACAGGGGACTAACACCGGGGAGCTGTTTTTT	CASGQGTNTGELFF
TRBD1	TRBJ2-1	many	TRBV4-3	TGCGCCAGCAGCCGGGAGACAGGGGGCAGCTTCTGGAATGAGCAGTTCTTC	CASSRETGGSFWNEQFF
.	TRBJ2-1	many	TRBV20-1	TGCAGTGCTAACTTCCTAGGACAGAATGAGCAGTTCTTC	CSANFLGQNEQFF
.	TRBJ2-3	many	TRBV20-1	TGCAGTGCCAGAGTGCAGGATACGCAGTATTTT	CSARVQDTQYF
TRBD2	TRBJ2-1	few	TRBV10-1	TGCGCCAGCAGTGAGTCGACTAGCGGGAGCTATGAGCAGTTCTTC	CASSESTSGSYEQFF
TRBD2	TRBJ2-7	.	TRBV28	TGTGCCAGCAGCTCCGGGACTAGTGAGGAGCAGTACTTC	CASSSGTSEEQYF
.	TRBJ1-5	.	TRBV6-5	TGTGCCAGCAGCCTCCGACAGAGCAATCAGCCCCAGCATTTT	CASSLRQSNQPQHF